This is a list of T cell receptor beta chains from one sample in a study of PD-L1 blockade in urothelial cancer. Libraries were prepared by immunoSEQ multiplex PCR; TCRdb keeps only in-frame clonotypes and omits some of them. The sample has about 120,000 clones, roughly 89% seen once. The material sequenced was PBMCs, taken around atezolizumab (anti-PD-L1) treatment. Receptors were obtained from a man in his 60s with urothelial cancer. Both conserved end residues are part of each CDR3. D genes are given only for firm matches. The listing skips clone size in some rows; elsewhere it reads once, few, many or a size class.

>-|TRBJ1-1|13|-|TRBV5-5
TGTGCCAGCAGCTTTGAGGGTTACACTGAAGCTTTCTTT
CASSFEGYTEAFF
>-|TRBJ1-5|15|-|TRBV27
TGTGCCAGCAGTGTGGCCGGAGGAAGCAATCAGCCCCAGCATTTT
CASSVAGGSNQPQHF
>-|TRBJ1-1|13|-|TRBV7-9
TGTGCCAGCGGACCGACAGGGAACACTGAAGCTTTCTTT
CASGPTGNTEAFF
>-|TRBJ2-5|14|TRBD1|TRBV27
TGTGCCAGCAGTCCGTGGACAGGGGAAGAGACCCAGTACTTC
CASSPWTGEETQYF
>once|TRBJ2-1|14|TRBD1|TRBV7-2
TGTGCCAGCAGCGTAGAGAAGACAGGGACCTTGCAGTTCTTC
CASSVEKTGTLQFF
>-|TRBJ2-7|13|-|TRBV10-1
TGCGCCAGCAGTGAGTCGGGTTACGGGGAGCAGTACTTC
CASSESGYGEQYF
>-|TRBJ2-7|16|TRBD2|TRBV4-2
TGTGCCAGCAGCCAAGACGATAGCGGGAGCTCCTACGAGCAGTACTTC
CASSQDDSGSSYEQYF
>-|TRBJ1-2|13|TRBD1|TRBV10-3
TGTGCCATCAGTAAGGACAGGGAGTATGGCTACACCTTC
CAISKDREYGYTF
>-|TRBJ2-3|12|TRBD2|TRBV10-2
TGCGCCAGCTTAGCGGGAGGAGCTACGCAGTATTTT
CASLAGGATQYF
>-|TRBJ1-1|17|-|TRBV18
TGTGCCAGCTCACCACCGAGGAGAGACCCTTTCAACACTGAAGCTTTCTTT
CASSPPRRDPFNTEAFF
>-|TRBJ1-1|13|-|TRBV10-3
TGTGCCATCAGTTCGACGCGGGACGCCGAAGCTTTCTTT
CAISSTRDAEAFF
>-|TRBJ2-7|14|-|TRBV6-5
TGTGCCAGCAGTTACTTGGGGGGTTCCTACGAGCAGTACTTC
CASSYLGGSYEQYF
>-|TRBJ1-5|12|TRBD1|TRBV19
TGTGCCAGTAGTATTAGGGGGGACAGTATGAATTTT
CASSIRGDSMNF
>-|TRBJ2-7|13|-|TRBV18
TGTGCCAGCTCATACGGCGCCGAGAGGGAGCAGTACTTC
CASSYGAEREQYF
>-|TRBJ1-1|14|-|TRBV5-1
TGCGCCAGCAGCTCCGAGGGGACATCATGGGAACCTTTCTTT
CASSSEGTSWEPFF
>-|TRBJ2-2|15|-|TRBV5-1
TGCGCCAGCAGCCCCGCCAGGGTTAACACCGGGGAGCTGTTTTTT
CASSPARVNTGELFF
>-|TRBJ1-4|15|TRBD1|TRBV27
TGTGCCAGCAGTAGAGGACAGGGGGCCTGGGAAAAACTGTTTTTT
CASSRGQGAWEKLFF
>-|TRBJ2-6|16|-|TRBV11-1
TGTGCCAGCAGCTTACCAGGGTACTCTGGGGCCAACGTCCTGACTTTC
CASSLPGYSGANVLTF
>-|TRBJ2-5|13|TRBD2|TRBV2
TGTGCCAGCAGTGTGGGGGGGGTGGAGACCCAGTACTTC
CASSVGGVETQYF
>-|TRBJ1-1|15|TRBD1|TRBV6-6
TGTGCCAGCAGTTACTCGGAAGGGGGCGAGACTGAAGCTTTCTTT
CASSYSEGGETEAFF
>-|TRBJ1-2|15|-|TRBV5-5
TGTGCCAGCAGCTCCGAGATGGGGGCGGCTGATGGCTACACCTTC
CASSSEMGAADGYTF
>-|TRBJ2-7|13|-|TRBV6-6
TGTGCCTCTAGGGGGGGGATCGGGTACGAGCAGTACTTC
CASRGGIGYEQYF
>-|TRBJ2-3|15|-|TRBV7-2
TGTGCCAGCAGCTCCTTAGGGAGCAGCACAGATACGCAGTATTTT
CASSSLGSSTDTQYF
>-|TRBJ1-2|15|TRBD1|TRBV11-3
TGTGCCAGCAGCATTGTACAGGGGGCGGTAAGGGGCTACACCTTC
CASSIVQGAVRGYTF
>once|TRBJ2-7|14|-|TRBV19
TGTGCCAGTAACCCCGGAGACGGTTACTACGAGCAGTACTTC
CASNPGDGYYEQYF
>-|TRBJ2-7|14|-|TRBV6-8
TGTGCCAGTCGTTGCGACGGGGACACCTACGAGCAGTACTTC
CASRCDGDTYEQYF
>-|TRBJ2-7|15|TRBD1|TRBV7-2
TGTGCCAGCAGCTTTCGGCAGGGGGTGACCTACGAGCAGTACTTC
CASSFRQGVTYEQYF
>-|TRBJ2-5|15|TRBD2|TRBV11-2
TGTGCCAGCAGCACCGGGACTAGCGCCCAAGAGACCCAGTACTTC
CASSTGTSAQETQYF
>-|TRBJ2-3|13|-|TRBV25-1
TGTGCCAGCAGTGACCAGGGGGGATATACGCAGTATTTT
CASSDQGGYTQYF
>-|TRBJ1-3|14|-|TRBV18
TGTGCCAGCTCACCACGGAGGGTTGGAAACACCATATATTTT
CASSPRRVGNTIYF
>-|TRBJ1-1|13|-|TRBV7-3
TGTGCCAGCAGCCCCAGGGTGAACACTGAAGCTTTCTTT
CASSPRVNTEAFF
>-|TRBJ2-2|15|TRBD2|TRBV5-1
TGCGCCAGCAGCTTCGCGGGGGGGATCCCCGGGGAGCTGTTTTTT
CASSFAGGIPGELFF
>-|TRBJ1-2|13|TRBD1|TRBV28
TGTGCCAGCGGACAGGGGCGTCCCTATGGCTACACCTTC
CASGQGRPYGYTF
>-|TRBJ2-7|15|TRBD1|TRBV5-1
TGCGCCAGCAGCTTGAACGCGGGACAGGCCTACGAGCAGTACTTC
CASSLNAGQAYEQYF
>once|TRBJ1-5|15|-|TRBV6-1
TGTGCCAGCAGTGAAACGATAGATAGCAATCAGCCCCAGCATTTT
CASSETIDSNQPQHF
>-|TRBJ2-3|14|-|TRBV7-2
TGTGCCAGCAGCTCGGACTGGAGCACAGATACGCAGTATTTT
CASSSDWSTDTQYF